The 26 T cell receptor beta chains below all came from one sample that was sequenced in a study of beta chain features in type 1 diabetes. Expressed TCRB transcripts were sequenced because the entire RNA isolate underwent reverse transcription. Some clones are missing from TCRdb's copy, which holds only in-frame ones; the method was immunoSEQ multiplex PCR. The sample records 350,000 to 450,000 clones, around 15% being singletons. Sequencing was done on a sample of naive CD4+ T cells from blood. These receptors originate from a woman aged 18-30 years in good health.

There are a few counts of this clone. The chain combines TRBV14 with TRBJ2-3, with a tentative D call TRBD2 (5 bases). Germline CDR1 reads SGHDN; CDR2 reads FVKESK. CDR3 length equals 15 residues. V lost 1 base and J lost 5, with 13 bases in between. CDR3 DNA: TGTGCCAGCAGCCAAGCAACAGTTCGGGGAGATACGCAGTATTTT. It is translated as CASSQATVRGDTQYF.

The V gene is TRBV30, the J gene TRBJ2-5, with 9 bases matching TRBD2. J was trimmed by 4 bases and V by 8 bases; bases with no gene match: 5. The germline CDR1 and CDR2 sequences are GTSNPN and SVGIG (reference sequence). The CDR3 spans 12 residues. The CDR3 spells CARTSAGETQYF. The CDR3 DNA is TGTGCCAGGACTAGCGCAGGAGAGACCCAGTACTTC.

This clone has more than one count but fewer than ten. V gene TRBV18 combines with J gene TRBJ2-7; maybe TRBD1 (6 bases). Germline V CDR1 and CDR2: KGHSH, LQKENI. The germline V and J ends were trimmed by 3 bases and 6 bases, with 15 bases remaining between them. CDR3 length equals 14 residues. For the CDR3, the DNA is TGTGCCAGCTCACCGCGGACAGACCCCAGCGAGCAGTACTTC. This sequence encodes CASSPRTDPSEQYF. The full variable domain, in which reference TRBV18 and TRBJ2-7 provide the parts outside the CDR3, is NAGVMQNPRHLVRRRGQEARLRCSPMKGHSHVYWYRQLPEEGLKFMVYLQKENIIDESGMPKERFSAEFPKEGPSILRIQQVVRGDSAAYFCASSPRTDPSEQYFGPGTRLTVT.

The J gene is TRBJ1-2, the V gene TRBV9; unclear D gene. Germline V gene data show CDR1 as SGDLS and CDR2 as YYNGEE. CDR3 length: 15 residues. V lost 4 bases to trimming and J lost 6 bases, with 19 bases between them. CDR3 sequence: CASSPHRPEEDGYTF. CDR3 sequence (DNA): TGTGCCAGCAGCCCCCACCGTCCCGAAGAGGATGGCTACACCTTC.

In DNA, the CDR3 is TGTGCCAGCAGTCCTATATATACAGTGAACACTGAAGCTTTCTTT. Encoded protein: CASSPIYTVNTEAFF. The V and J genes are TRBV28 and TRBJ1-1; D not resolved. V lost 5 bases to trimming and J lost 0 bases, with 13 bases between them. Germline assignment: CDR1 MDHEN and CDR2 SYDVKM. The CDR3 extends over 15 amino acids.

The chain employs TRBV5-1 and TRBJ2-3, with TRBD2 matching 10 bases. The germline CDR1 and CDR2 sequences are SGHRS and YFSETQ. The CDR3 runs 15 residues. The junction had 3 bases not matched to a gene; V was cut back by 3 bases and J by 2 bases. CDR3 sequence (DNA): TGCGCCAGCAGCTCGGGACTAGCGTTCACAGATACGCAGTATTTT. This codes for CASSSGLAFTDTQYF.

The table lists this clone with a few counts. This sequence joins TRBV30 and TRBJ2-1, with TRBD2 matching over 8 bases. Trimming took 7 bases from V and 5 from J; bases not matched to a gene: 7. Germline CDR1 GTSNPN, CDR2 SVGIG (reference sequence). This CDR3 contains 13 residues. CDR3 coding DNA: TGTGCCTCGAGCGGGAGAGCTGACAATGAGCAGTTCTTC. Its translation: CASSGRADNEQFF.

This clone was picked up a small number of times. At one of its ends the junction is not consistent with the germline gene, which may arise from a read error. In DNA form, the CDR3 reads TGTGCCAGCAGCTTAGCTTACCCTGGACAGGGGCTCTTC. This translates into CASSLAYPGQGLF. The chain couples TRBV7-2 to TRBJ1-2; 9 positions agree with TRBD1. The CDR3 extends over 13 amino acids. CDR1 is SGHTA, CDR2 FQGNSA, per germline.

This clone was picked up a small number of times. DNA for the CDR3: TGTGCCATCAGTGGGACTAGCGGGAATGACGAGCAGTACTTC. It translates to CAISGTSGNDEQYF. J is TRBJ2-7 and V is TRBV10-3; 12 bases fit TRBD2. The J segment lost 5 bases and the V segment lost 4 bases, leaving 3 bases of the junction unmatched. CDR1 and CDR2 from the germline V gene are ENHRY and SYGVKD. This CDR3 has 14 amino acids.

The V gene is TRBV7-9, the J gene TRBJ1-4; D is perhaps TRBD1 (6 bases). From germline, CDR1 is SEHNR and CDR2 FQNEAQ (reference sequence). The CDR3 is made up of 15 amino acids. V lost 5 bases and J lost 6, with 16 bases in between. The CDR3 spells CASSPYRGGDEKLFF. For the CDR3, the DNA is TGTGCCAGCAGCCCCTACCGGGGGGGCGATGAAAAACTGTTTTTT.

This sequence joins TRBV7-2 and TRBJ2-5; 8 bases agree with TRBD2. Looked up from germline, CDR1 is SGHTA and CDR2 is FQGNSA. J gave up 1 base and V 4 bases, and 2 bases lay outside the gene matches. The CDR3 sequence is 14 residues long. CDR3 loop: CASSSLAVQETQYF. The CDR3 DNA reads TGTGCCAGCAGCTCACTAGCGGTCCAAGAGACCCAGTACTTC.

The chain joins TRBV19 to TRBJ1-2; D call uncertain. V lost 4 bases, J lost 4 bases, and 13 bases lay in between. The CDR3 length is 14 residues. Looked up from germline, CDR1 is LNHDA and CDR2 is SQIVND (reference sequence). DNA of the CDR3: TGTGCCAGTAGTAAGGACTCAACCATCTATGGCTACACCTTC. Its protein is CASSKDSTIYGYTF.

This clone was counted a few times. This chain joins TRBV6-5 and TRBJ2-2, with D maybe TRBD1 (6 bases). V lost 2 bases and J 4 bases, leaving 11 bases between the germline ends. The CDR3 runs to 15 residues. Germline V lookup: CDR1 MNHEY, CDR2 SVGAGI. The DNA for the CDR3 is TGTGCCAGCAGTTACGGGGGCGCTTTCACCGGGGAGCTGTTTTTT. Translating it yields CASSYGGAFTGELFF.

The chain carries TRBV11-2 and TRBJ2-1, with D perhaps TRBD2 (5 bases). The CDR3 sequence is 16 residues long. Between the trimmed V and J ends, which lost 4 bases and 0 bases, there was a span of 13 bases. The germline V gene has CDR1 SGHAT and CDR2 FQNNGV. As DNA, the CDR3 is TGTGCCAGCAGCTCCCGAGCGGAGCCCTCCTACAATGAGCAGTTCTTC. Protein product: CASSSRAEPSYNEQFF.

This sequence joins TRBV6-5 and TRBJ1-1; TRBD1 might be the D (6 bases). V gave up 2 bases and J gave up 4 bases, with 14 bases separating them. Germline loops: CDR1 MNHEY, CDR2 SVGAGI. CDR3 length: 15 amino acids. The CDR3 DNA reads as TGTGCCAGCAGTTACAGCCAGGGGAGAGGCACTGAAGCTTTCTTT. This codes for CASSYSQGRGTEAFF.

This clone was observed a few times. V is TRBV13 and J is TRBJ2-1; D is unclear. Germline loops: CDR1 PRHDT, CDR2 FYEKMQ (reference sequence). Trimming shortened V by 5 bases and J by 8 bases, and 13 bases separated the two germline ends. The CDR3 totals 13 residues. The CDR3 sequence: CASSIQRGDEQFF. CDR3 in DNA: TGTGCCAGCAGCATCCAAAGAGGCGATGAGCAGTTCTTC. Using reference TRBV13 and TRBJ2-1 for the parts outside the CDR3, the full variable domain is AAGVIQSPRHLIKEKRETATLKCYPIPRHDTVYWYQQGPGQDPQFLISFYEKMQSDKGSIPDRFSAQQFSDYHSELNMSSLELGDSALYFCASSIQRGDEQFFGPGTRLTVL.

The rearrangement links TRBV29-1 to TRBJ1-1, with unresolved D. Trimming cost V 2 bases and J 11 bases, with 12 bases left between them. CDR3 length: 11 residues. CDR1 and CDR2 (germline): SQVTM, ANQGSEA. The CDR3 DNA is TGCAGCGTTGAAAGGCTCGCGGCGGCTTTCTTT. Amino acids: CSVERLAAAFF. Using reference TRBV29-1 and TRBJ1-1 for the parts outside the CDR3, the full variable domain is SAVISQKPSRDICQRGTSLTIQCQVDSQVTMMFWYRQQPGQSLTLIATANQGSEATYESGFVIDKFPISRPNLTFSTLTVSNMSPEDSSIYLCSVERLAAAFFGQGTRLTVV.

This clone was observed a few times. The rearrangement links TRBV29-1 to TRBJ2-5, with a possible D match to TRBD1 (6 bases). CDR1 is SQVTM and CDR2 is ANQGSEA in the germline V gene. This CDR3 region has 12 residues. V lost 3 bases and J 5 bases, leaving 10 bases between the germline ends. CDR3 sequence reads: CSVDSRGETQYF. The DNA for the CDR3 is TGCAGCGTTGATTCCAGGGGCGAGACCCAGTACTTC.

J is TRBJ2-6 and V is TRBV5-5, with D maybe TRBD2 (5 bases). Germline CDR1 SGHKS, CDR2 YYEKEE (reference sequence). The CDR3 has 14 residues. The V end lost 6 bases, the J end lost 2 bases, and 9 bases lay between the germline ends. CDR3 protein: CASNLGAGANVLTF. CDR3 coding DNA: TGTGCCAGCAACCTCGGGGCTGGGGCCAACGTCCTGACTTTC.

The J gene is TRBJ2-7, the V gene TRBV5-1, with a weak D call TRBD1 (5 bases). CDR3 size: 14 residues. V lost 6 bases, J lost 0 bases, and 13 bases lay in between. The germline gives CDR1 SGHRS, CDR2 YFSETQ. CDR3 protein: CASTVAGLSYEQYF. The CDR3 region has the DNA TGCGCCAGCACAGTGGCAGGGCTCTCCTACGAGCAGTACTTC.

This clone occurred a few times. This chain links TRBV7-9 with TRBJ2-7, with TRBD1 matching 8 bases. CDR1 and CDR2 (germline): SEHNR, FQNEAQ (reference sequence). V shed 5 bases and J 3 bases; nucleotides not matched to a gene: 6. This CDR3 region has 14 residues. CDR3 DNA sequence: TGTGCCAGCAGCCTGGGACAGGTCGGCTACGAGCAGTACTTC. Translation gives CASSLGQVGYEQYF.

The CDR3 DNA reads TGTGCCAGCAGCGGATCCACAGGAGTAGCCAAAAACATTCAGTACTTC. Translated, it gives CASSGSTGVAKNIQYF. The rearrangement joins TRBV9 to TRBJ2-4; perhaps TRBD1 as D (5 bases). Per germline, CDR1 SGDLS and CDR2 YYNGEE. The CDR3 covers 16 residues. V shed 3 bases and J shed 0 bases, with 13 bases lying between them.

The sample holds a few counts of this clone. The V and J genes are TRBV29-1 and TRBJ2-2; 7 positions agree with TRBD1. The CDR3 totals 14 residues. Unmatched junction bases numbered 6, after V lost 4 bases and J lost 4 bases. Germline V CDR1 and CDR2: SQVTM, ANQGSEA. CDR3 protein: CSVGQGSSTGELFF. Here the CDR3 DNA reads TGCAGCGTTGGACAGGGTTCTAGCACCGGGGAGCTGTTTTTT.

The chain uses TRBV30 and TRBJ1-5, with D unclear. The CDR3 runs to 13 residues. Looked up from germline, CDR1 is GTSNPN and CDR2 is SVGIG (reference sequence). The V and J ends lost 2 bases and 7 bases respectively, with 12 bases between them. CDR3 bases: TGTGCCTGGAGTACGGAGTCTCGGCAGCCCCAGCATTTT. Encoded protein: CAWSTESRQPQHF. The variable domain in full, with the rest retrieved from reference TRBV30 and TRBJ1-5, is SQTIHQWPATLVQPVGSPLSLECTVEGTSNPNLYWYRQAAGRGLQLLFYSVGIGQISSEVPQNLSASRPQDRQFILSSKKLLLSDSGFYLCAWSTESRQPQHFGDGTRLSIL.

The rearrangement uses TRBV7-9 and TRBJ2-7; tentatively, D is TRBD2 (6 bases). There are 15 residues in the CDR3. V dropped 1 base and J dropped 2 bases, with 12 bases sitting between them. Germline V gives CDR1 SEHNR, CDR2 FQNEAQ (reference sequence). The CDR3 DNA reads as TGTGCCAGCAGCTTAGGCGGGGAAAGAACCTACGAGCAGTACTTC. Protein: CASSLGGERTYEQYF.

There are a few counts of this clone. The chain is built from TRBV6-5 and TRBJ2-2, with D possibly TRBD2 on 5 matching bases. CDR3 size: 14 residues. V lost 5 bases and J 1 base, leaving 8 bases between the germline ends. Germline V gene lookup returns CDR1 MNHEY and CDR2 SVGAGI. The DNA of the CDR3 is TGTGCCAGCAGTCGAAGCGGGAACACCGGGGAGCTGTTTTTT. Protein sequence: CASSRSGNTGELFF.